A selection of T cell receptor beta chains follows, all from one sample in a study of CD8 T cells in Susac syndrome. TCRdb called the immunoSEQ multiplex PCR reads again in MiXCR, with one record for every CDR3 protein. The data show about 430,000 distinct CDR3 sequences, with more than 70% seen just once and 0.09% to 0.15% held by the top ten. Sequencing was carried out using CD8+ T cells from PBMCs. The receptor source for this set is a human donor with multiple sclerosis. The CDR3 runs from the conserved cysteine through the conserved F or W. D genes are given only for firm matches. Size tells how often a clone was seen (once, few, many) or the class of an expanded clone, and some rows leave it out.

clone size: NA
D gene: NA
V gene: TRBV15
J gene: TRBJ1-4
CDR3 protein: CATSRDLDEKLFF
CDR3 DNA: TGTGCCACCAGCAGAGATTTAGATGAAAAACTGTTTTTT

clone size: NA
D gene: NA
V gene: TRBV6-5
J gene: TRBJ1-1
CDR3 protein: CASSYLDEAFF
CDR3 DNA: TGTGCCAGCAGTTACCTCGATGAAGCTTTCTTT

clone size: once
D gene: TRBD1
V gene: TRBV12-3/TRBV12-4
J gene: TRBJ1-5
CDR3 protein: CASSQPGGDISNQPQHF
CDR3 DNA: TGTGCCAGCAGCCAGCCAGGGGGGGACATTAGCAATCAGCCCCAGCATTTT

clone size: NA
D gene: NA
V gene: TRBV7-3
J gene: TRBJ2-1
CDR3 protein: CASSLVIPGSDEQFF
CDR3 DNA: TGTGCCAGCAGCCTCGTAATCCCAGGAAGCGATGAGCAGTTCTTC

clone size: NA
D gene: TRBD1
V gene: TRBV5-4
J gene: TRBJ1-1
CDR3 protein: CASRPKGGMNTEAFF
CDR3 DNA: TGTGCCAGCAGACCGAAAGGGGGCATGAACACTGAAGCTTTCTTT

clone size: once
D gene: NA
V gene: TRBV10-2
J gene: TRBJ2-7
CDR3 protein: CASSDSGGYEQYF
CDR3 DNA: TGCGCCAGCAGTGACTCTGGGGGCTACGAGCAGTACTTC

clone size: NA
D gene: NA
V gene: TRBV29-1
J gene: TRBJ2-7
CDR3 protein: CSVAGGPVYEQYF
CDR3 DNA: TGCAGCGTTGCCGGGGGGCCCGTCTACGAGCAGTACTTC

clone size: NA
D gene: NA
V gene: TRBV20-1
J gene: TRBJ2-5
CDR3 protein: CSARGGLWIETQYF
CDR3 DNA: TGCAGTGCTAGGGGAGGCCTATGGATCGAGACCCAGTACTTC

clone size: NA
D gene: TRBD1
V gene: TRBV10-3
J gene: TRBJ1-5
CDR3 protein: CAISEDRVGQPQHF
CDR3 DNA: TGTGCCATCAGTGAGGACAGGGTTGGTCAGCCCCAGCATTTT

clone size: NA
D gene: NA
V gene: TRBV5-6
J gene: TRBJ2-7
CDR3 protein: CASSLGLATYSLYEQYF
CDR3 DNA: TGTGCCAGCAGCTTGGGGCTAGCAACCTACTCCCTCTACGAGCAGTACTTC

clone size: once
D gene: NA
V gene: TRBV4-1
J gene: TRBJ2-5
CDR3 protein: CASSQDLDGEQETQYF
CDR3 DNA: TGCGCCAGCAGCCAAGATTTAGATGGGGAGCAAGAGACCCAGTACTTC

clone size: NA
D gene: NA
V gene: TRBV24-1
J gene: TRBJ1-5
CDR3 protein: CATLRTQHF
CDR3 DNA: TGTGCCACCCTTCGGACCCAGCATTTT

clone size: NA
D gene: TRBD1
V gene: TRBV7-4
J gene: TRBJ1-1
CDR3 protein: CASSPPTTGRIKAFF
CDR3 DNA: TGTGCCAGCAGCCCCCCAACGACAGGGAGGATTAAAGCTTTCTTT

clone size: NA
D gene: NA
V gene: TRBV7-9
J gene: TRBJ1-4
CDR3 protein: CASSPEGGPNEKLFF
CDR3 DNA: TGTGCCAGCAGCCCGGAGGGGGGGCCTAATGAAAAACTGTTTTTT

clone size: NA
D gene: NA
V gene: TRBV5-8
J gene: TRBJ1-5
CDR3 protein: CASSLVLADSNQPQHF
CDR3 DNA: TGTGCCAGCAGCTTGGTGTTGGCTGATAGCAATCAGCCCCAGCATTTT

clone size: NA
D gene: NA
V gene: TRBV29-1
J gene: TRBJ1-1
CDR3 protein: CSAGYGNTEAFF
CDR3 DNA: TGCAGCGCGGGGTACGGGAACACTGAAGCTTTCTTT

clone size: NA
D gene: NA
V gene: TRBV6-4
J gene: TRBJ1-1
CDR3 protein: CASSDLAGSEAFF
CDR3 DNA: TGTGCCAGCAGTGACTTGGCAGGGTCTGAAGCTTTCTTT

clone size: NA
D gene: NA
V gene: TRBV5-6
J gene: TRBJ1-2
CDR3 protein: CASKEGVPNYGYTF
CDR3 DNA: TGTGCCAGCAAAGAAGGGGTTCCTAACTATGGCTACACCTTC

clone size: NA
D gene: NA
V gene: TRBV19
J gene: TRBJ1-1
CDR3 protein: CASGESGNTEAFF
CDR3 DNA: TGTGCCAGTGGGGAGTCGGGTAACACTGAAGCTTTCTTT

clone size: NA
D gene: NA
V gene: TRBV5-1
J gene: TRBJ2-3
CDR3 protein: CASSRVDCFCTDTQYF
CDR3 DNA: TGCGCCAGCAGCCGAGTTGACTGCTTTTGCACAGATACGCAGTATTTT

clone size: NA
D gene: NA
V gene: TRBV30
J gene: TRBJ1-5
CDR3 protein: CAWSVTQINQPQHF
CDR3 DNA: TGTGCCTGGAGTGTTACACAAATAAATCAGCCCCAGCATTTT

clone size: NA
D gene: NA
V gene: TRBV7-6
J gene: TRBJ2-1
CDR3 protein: CASSYLQGAGEQFF
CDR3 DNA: TGTGCCAGCAGCTACTTACAGGGAGCTGGTGAGCAGTTCTTC

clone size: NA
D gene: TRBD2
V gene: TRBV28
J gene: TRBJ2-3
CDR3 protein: CASSRLAGPSTDTQYF
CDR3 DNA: TGTGCCAGCAGTCGATTAGCGGGACCGAGCACAGATACGCAGTATTTT

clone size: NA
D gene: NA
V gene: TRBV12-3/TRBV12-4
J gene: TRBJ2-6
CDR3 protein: CASCGANVLTF
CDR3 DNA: TGTGCCAGCTGTGGGGCCAACGTCCTGACTTTC

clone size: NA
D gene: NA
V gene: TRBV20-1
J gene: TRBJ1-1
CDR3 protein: CSARDWAGPQPQAFF
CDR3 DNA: TGCAGTGCTAGAGATTGGGCCGGTCCACAACCCCAAGCTTTCTTT

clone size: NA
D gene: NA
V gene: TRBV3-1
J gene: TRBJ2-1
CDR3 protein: CASRTTSRLLNEQFF
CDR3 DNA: TGTGCCAGCAGAACCACTAGCCGACTCCTCAATGAGCAGTTCTTC

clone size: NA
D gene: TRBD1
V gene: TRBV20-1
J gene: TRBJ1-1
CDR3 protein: CSATIQGVGTEAFF
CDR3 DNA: TGCAGTGCTACAATTCAGGGGGTGGGGACTGAAGCTTTCTTT

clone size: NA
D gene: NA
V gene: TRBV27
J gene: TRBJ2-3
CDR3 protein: CASSLFYGLTDTQYF
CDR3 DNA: TGTGCCAGCAGTTTATTTTACGGCCTCACAGATACGCAGTATTTT

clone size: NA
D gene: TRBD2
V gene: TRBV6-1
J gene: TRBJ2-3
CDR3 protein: CASTAGLWTSGDSTDTQYF
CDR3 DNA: TGTGCCAGCACCGCCGGCTTATGGACTAGCGGGGATAGCACAGATACGCAGTATTTT

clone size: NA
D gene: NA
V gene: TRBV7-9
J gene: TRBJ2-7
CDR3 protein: CASSTVSAVSSYEQYF
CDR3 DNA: TGTGCCAGCAGCACAGTCTCGGCTGTTAGCTCCTACGAGCAGTACTTC

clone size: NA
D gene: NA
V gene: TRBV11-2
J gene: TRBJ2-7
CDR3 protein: CASSPLEDLTSYEQYF
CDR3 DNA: TGTGCCAGCAGCCCTTTAGAGGATTTAACCTCCTACGAGCAGTACTTC

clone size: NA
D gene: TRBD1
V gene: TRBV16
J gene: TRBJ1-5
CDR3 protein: CASKAGGGTGQPQHF
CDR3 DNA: TGTGCCAGCAAGGCAGGTGGAGGGACAGGTCAGCCCCAGCATTTT

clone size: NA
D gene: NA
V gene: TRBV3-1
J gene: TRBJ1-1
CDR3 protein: CASSQEGKGSMNTEAFF
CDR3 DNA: TGTGCCAGCAGCCAAGAAGGGAAGGGGAGCATGAACACTGAAGCTTTCTTT

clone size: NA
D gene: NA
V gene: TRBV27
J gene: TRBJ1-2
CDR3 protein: CASRLSGGYEGGYTF
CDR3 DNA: TGTGCCAGCCGCCTATCGGGGGGGTACGAGGGCGGCTACACCTTC

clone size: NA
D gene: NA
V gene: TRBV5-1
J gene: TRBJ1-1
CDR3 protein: CASSLKGYMNTEAFF
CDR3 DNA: TGCGCCAGCAGCTTGAAAGGGTACATGAACACTGAAGCTTTCTTT

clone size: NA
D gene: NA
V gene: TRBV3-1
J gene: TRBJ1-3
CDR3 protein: CASSQAGGPGNTIYF
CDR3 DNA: TGTGCCAGCAGCCAAGCGGGGGGGCCTGGAAACACCATATATTTT

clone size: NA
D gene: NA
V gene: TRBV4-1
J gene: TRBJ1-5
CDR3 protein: CASSQGGAGANQPQHF
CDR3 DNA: TGCGCCAGCAGCCAAGGGGGCGCAGGGGCAAATCAGCCCCAGCATTTT

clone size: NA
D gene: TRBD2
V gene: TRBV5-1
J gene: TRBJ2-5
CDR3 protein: CASSSLAGEGQETQYF
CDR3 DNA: TGCGCCAGCAGCTCACTAGCGGGGGAGGGACAAGAGACCCAGTACTTC

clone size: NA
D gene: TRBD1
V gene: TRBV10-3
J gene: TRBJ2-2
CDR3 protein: CAIQGARETGELFF
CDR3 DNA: TGTGCCATTCAGGGGGCTAGAGAAACCGGGGAGCTGTTTTTT

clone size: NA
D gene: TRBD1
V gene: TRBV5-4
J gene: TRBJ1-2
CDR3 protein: CASSFTGGAYGYTF
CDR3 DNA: TGTGCCAGCAGCTTTACAGGGGGCGCGTATGGCTACACCTTC

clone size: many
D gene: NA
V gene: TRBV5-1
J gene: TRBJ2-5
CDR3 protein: CASSFQETQYF
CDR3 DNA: TGCGCCAGCAGCTTCCAAGAGACCCAGTACTTC

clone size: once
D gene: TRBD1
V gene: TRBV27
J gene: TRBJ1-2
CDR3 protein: CASSSFDRGQEGYGYTF
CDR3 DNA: TGTGCCAGCAGTTCCTTCGACAGGGGGCAGGAGGGCTATGGCTACACCTTC

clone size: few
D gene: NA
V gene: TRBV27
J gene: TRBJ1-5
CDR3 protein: CASTAGFNQPQHF
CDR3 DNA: TGTGCCAGCACGGCGGGATTTAATCAGCCCCAGCATTTT

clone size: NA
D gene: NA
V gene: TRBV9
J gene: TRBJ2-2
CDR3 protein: CASSVVGAPGELFF
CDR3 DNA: TGTGCCAGCAGCGTAGTCGGGGCACCCGGGGAGCTGTTTTTT

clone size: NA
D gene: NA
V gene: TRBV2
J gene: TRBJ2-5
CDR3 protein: CASSDLTVKETQYF
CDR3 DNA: TGTGCCAGCAGTGATCTTACGGTAAAAGAGACCCAGTACTTC

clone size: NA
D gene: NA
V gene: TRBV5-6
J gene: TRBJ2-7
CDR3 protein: CASSKRLASGEQYF
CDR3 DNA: TGTGCCAGCAGCAAGCGCCTAGCGTCCGGCGAGCAGTACTTC

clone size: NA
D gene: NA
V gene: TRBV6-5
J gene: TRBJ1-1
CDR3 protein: CASSYSAGFLNTEAFF
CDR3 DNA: TGTGCCAGCAGTTACTCGGCGGGCTTTTTGAACACTGAAGCTTTCTTT

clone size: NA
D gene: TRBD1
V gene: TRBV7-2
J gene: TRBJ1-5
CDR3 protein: CASRSGTEDYSNQPQHF
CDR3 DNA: TGTGCCAGCAGATCCGGGACAGAAGATTATAGCAATCAGCCCCAGCATTTT

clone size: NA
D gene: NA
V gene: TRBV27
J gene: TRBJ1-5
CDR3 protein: CASSLIGGTGKFGEPQHF
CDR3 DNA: TGTGCCAGCAGTTTAATTGGCGGAACAGGGAAATTTGGCGAGCCCCAGCATTTT

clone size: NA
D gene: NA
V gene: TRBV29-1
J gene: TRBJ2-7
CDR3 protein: CSVRGNEQYF
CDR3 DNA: TGCAGCGTTAGAGGGAACGAGCAGTACTTC

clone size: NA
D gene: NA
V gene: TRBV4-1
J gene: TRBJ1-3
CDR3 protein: CASSQDAGLSGNTIYF
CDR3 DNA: TGCGCCAGCAGCCAAGACGCGGGGCTGTCGGGAAACACCATATATTTT

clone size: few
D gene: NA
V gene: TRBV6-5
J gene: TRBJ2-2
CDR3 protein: CASSYLAGVRTGELFF
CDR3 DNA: TGTGCCAGCAGTTATCTGGCAGGGGTACGGACCGGGGAGCTGTTTTTT

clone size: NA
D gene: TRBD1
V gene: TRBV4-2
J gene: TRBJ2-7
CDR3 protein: CASSQERTGTYEQYF
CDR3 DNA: TGTGCCAGCAGCCAAGAGCGGACAGGCACCTACGAGCAGTACTTC